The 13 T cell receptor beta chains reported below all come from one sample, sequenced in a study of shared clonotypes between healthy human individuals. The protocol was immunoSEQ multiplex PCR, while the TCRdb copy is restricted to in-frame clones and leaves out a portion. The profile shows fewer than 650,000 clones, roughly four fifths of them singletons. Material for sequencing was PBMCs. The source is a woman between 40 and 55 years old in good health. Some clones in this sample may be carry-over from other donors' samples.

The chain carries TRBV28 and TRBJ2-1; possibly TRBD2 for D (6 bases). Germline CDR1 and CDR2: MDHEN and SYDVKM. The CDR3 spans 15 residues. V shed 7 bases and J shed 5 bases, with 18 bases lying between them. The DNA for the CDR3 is TGTGCCAGCATCGGCGGGAATTCCCCTAACAATGAGCAGTTCTTC. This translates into CASIGGNSPNNEQFF.

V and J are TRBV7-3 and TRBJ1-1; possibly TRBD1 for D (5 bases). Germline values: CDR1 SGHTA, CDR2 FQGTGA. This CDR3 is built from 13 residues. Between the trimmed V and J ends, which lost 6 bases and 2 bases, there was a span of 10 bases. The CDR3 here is CASSGARNTEAFF. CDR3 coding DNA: TGTGCCAGCAGTGGGGCGAGAAACACTGAAGCTTTCTTT.

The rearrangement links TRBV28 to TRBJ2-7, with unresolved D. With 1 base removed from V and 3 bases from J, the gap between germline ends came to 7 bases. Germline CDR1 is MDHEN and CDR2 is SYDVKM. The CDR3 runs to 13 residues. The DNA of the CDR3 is TGTGCCAGCAGTTTATCCCCTTACTACGAGCAGTACTTC. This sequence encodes CASSLSPYYEQYF.

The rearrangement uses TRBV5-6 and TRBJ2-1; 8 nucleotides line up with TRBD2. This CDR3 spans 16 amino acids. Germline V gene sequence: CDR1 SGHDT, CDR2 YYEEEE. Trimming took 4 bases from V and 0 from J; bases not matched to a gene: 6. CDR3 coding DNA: TGTGCCAGCAGCAGTATAGCGGGAAGCTCCTACAATGAGCAGTTCTTC. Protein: CASSSIAGSSYNEQFF.

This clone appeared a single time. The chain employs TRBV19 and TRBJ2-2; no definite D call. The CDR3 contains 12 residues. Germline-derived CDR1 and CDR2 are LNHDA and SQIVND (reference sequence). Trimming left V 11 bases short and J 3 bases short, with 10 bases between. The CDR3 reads CASRSYTGELFF. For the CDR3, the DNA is TGTGCCTCGCGGTCCTACACCGGGGAGCTGTTTTTT. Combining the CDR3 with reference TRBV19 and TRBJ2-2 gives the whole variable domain DGGITQSPKYLFRKEGQNVTLSCEQNLNHDAMYWYRQDPGQGLRLIYYSQIVNDFQKGDIAEGYSVSREKKESFPLTVTSAQKNPTAFYLCASRSYTGELFFGEGSRLTVL.

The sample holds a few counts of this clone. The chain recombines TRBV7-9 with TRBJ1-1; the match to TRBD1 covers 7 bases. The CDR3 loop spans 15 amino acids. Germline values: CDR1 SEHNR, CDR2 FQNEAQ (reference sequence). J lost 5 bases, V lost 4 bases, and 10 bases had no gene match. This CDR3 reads CASSSGGFRETEAFF. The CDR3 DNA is TGTGCCAGCAGCTCAGGGGGATTTCGAGAAACTGAAGCTTTCTTT.

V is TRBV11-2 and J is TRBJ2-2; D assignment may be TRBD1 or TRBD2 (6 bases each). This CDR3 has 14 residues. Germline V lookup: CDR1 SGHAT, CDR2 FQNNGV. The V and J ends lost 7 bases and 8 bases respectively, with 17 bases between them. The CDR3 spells CASTHWGATGELFF. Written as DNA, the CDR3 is TGTGCCAGCACTCACTGGGGGGCGACTGGGGAGCTGTTTTTT. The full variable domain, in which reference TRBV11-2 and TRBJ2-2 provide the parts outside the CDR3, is EAGVAQSPRYKIIEKRQSVAFWCNPISGHATLYWYQQILGQGPKLLIQFQNNGVVDDSQLPKDRFSAERLKGVDSTLKIQPAKLEDSAVYLCASTHWGATGELFFGEGSRLTVL.

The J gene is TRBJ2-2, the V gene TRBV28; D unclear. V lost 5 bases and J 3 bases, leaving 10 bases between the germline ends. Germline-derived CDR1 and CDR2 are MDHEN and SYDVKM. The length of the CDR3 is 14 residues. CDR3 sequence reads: CASSPWTYTGELFF. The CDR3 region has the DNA TGTGCCAGCAGTCCATGGACCTACACCGGGGAGCTGTTTTTT.

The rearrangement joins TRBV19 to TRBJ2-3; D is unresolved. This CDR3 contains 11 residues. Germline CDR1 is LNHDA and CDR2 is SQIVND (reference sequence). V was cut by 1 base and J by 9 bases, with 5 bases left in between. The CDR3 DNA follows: TGTGCCAGTAGTATAGGGAGAACGCAGTATTTT. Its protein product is CASSIGRTQYF.

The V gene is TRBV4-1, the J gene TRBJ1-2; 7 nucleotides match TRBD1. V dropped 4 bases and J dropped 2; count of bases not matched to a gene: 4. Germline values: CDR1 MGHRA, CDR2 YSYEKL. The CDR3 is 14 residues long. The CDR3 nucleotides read TGCGCCAGCAGCCTAGACAGGGTAAACTATGGCTACACCTTC. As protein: CASSLDRVNYGYTF.

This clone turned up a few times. In DNA form, the CDR3 reads TGTGCCTGGATGGAGGCGGGAGGGGCCTACGAGCAGTACTTC. Translating it yields CAWMEAGGAYEQYF. This chain uses TRBV30 with TRBJ2-7; 9 nucleotides agree with TRBD2. The germline gives CDR1 GTSNPN, CDR2 SVGIG (reference sequence). This CDR3 spans 14 amino acids. J lost 2 bases, V lost 4 bases, and 6 bases had no gene match.

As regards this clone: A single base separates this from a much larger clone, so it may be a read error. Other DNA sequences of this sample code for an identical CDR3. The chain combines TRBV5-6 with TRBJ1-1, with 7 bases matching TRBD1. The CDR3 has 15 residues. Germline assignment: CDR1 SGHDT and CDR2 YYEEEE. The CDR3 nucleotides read TGTGCCAGCAGCCCCTTGGGACAGACGAACACTGAAGCTTTTTTT. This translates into CASSPLGQTNTEAFF.

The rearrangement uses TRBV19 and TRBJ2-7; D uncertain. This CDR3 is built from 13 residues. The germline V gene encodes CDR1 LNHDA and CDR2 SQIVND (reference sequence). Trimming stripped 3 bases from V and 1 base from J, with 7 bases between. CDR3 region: CASSIGGSYEQYF. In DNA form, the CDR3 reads TGTGCCAGTAGTATCGGCGGATCCTACGAGCAGTACTTC. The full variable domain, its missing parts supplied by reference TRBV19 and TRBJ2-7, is DGGITQSPKYLFRKEGQNVTLSCEQNLNHDAMYWYRQDPGQGLRLIYYSQIVNDFQKGDIAEGYSVSREKKESFPLTVTSAQKNPTAFYLCASSIGGSYEQYFGPGTRLTVT.